This T cell receptor beta chain was documented in a study of blood T cell repertoires in COVID-19. Overall study context: Acute-phase and convalescent COVID-19 samples originated in the United States, Italy and Spain. The analysed material was cDNA or gDNA that came from T cells, B-cell-depleted T cells, or PBMCs.

The junction had 8 bases not matched to a gene; V was cut back by 7 bases and J by 0 bases. The germline V gene has CDR1 LNHDA and CDR2 SQIVND (reference sequence). The CDR3 sequence is 16 residues long. Original analysis: Reference gene primers were amplified, and this amplification served to estimate nucleated cell counts. The method was immunoSEQ multiplex PCR; TCRdb's version includes in-frame clones alone and lacks a portion of them. The DNA was the basis for D and trimming; V, J and clone size are from that table. The sample holds over 100,000 clones, around four fifths seen once. This sequence originates from a man aged 55 to 70 with active or convalescent COVID-19. The V gene is TRBV19, the J gene TRBJ1-5; TRBD1 matches 8 bases. The sample was peripheral blood. CDR3 coding DNA: TGTGCCAGTAAGCCTGGGACAGGATATAGCAATCAGCCCCAGCATTTT. This codes for CASKPGTGYSNQPQHF.